A selection of T cell receptor beta chains follows, all from one sample in a study of blood T cell repertoires in COVID-19. Libraries were prepared by immunoSEQ multiplex PCR; TCRdb keeps only in-frame clonotypes and omits some of them. The sample holds about 400,000 clones; more than 70% are singletons and the top ten take approximately 1.9%. The material sequenced was PBMCs or T cells enriched from blood (not recorded which). The source is a man aged 40-49 years in a cohort exposed to, infected with or recovered from COVID-19 (not recorded which). Both conserved end residues are part of each CDR3. Fields, in order: V gene, D gene, J gene, clone size, CDR3 DNA, CDR3 protein. The D gene is left open where the match is weak. Rows give clone size only sometimes, using once, few, many, or a class for an expanded clone.

TRBV5-8	TRBD1	TRBJ1-2	NA	TGTGCCAGCAGCTTGCCCAGACAGGGGAACTATGGCTACACCTTC	CASSLPRQGNYGYTF
TRBV5-6	TRBD1	TRBJ2-6	NA	TGTGCCAGCAGCCCATGGACAGGGGGCCGTGTAACAGGGGCCAACGTCCTGACTTTC	CASSPWTGGRVTGANVLTF
TRBV11-2	NA	TRBJ2-6	NA	TGTGCCAGCAGCATTATTAGTGGTATCTCTGGGGCCAACGTCCTGACTTTC	CASSIISGISGANVLTF
TRBV7-9	NA	TRBJ2-5	NA	TGTGCCAGCAGCCCCCGACAGATCCAAGAGACCCAGTACTTC	CASSPRQIQETQYF
TRBV18	NA	TRBJ1-1	NA	TGTGCCAGCTCACCACAGTCAGATAACACTGAAGCTTTCTTT	CASSPQSDNTEAFF
TRBV19	TRBD2	TRBJ2-7	NA	TGTGCCAGTAGTATAGGTGGCGGGAGCTACGAGCAGTACTTC	CASSIGGGSYEQYF
TRBV24-1	NA	TRBJ1-6	NA	TGTGCCACCAGTGAGGAGGACGGGGGTCGGGCCCTCCACTTT	CATSEEDGGRALHF
TRBV7-6	NA	TRBJ2-2	NA	TGTGCCAGCAGCTTAAACGTAGCCGGGGAGCTGTTTTTT	CASSLNVAGELFF
TRBV9	TRBD1	TRBJ1-1	NA	TGTGCCAGCAGCGTAGCTACAGGGGCAGGCACTGAAGCTTTCTTT	CASSVATGAGTEAFF
TRBV14	NA	TRBJ2-5	few	TGTGCCAGCAGCCAAGCCCTGGGCAGGGGAGAGACCCAGTACTTC	CASSQALGRGETQYF
TRBV19	NA	TRBJ2-5	once	TGTGCCAGTAGTCAGGAACGGGAGAGTCGAGAGACCCAGTACTTC	CASSQERESRETQYF
TRBV5-1	TRBD1	TRBJ1-1	NA	TGCGCCAGCAGCTTATCCCGGGACAGGGGGCTCCTGAACACTGAAGCTTTCTTT	CASSLSRDRGLLNTEAFF
TRBV27	TRBD2	TRBJ2-7	NA	TGTGCCAGCAGTTTTTCGGCGGGAGCATACGAGCAGTACTTC	CASSFSAGAYEQYF
TRBV2	NA	TRBJ1-6	NA	TGTGCCAGCAGTGGGCTGACAGTTAGGTCACCCCTCCACTTT	CASSGLTVRSPLHF